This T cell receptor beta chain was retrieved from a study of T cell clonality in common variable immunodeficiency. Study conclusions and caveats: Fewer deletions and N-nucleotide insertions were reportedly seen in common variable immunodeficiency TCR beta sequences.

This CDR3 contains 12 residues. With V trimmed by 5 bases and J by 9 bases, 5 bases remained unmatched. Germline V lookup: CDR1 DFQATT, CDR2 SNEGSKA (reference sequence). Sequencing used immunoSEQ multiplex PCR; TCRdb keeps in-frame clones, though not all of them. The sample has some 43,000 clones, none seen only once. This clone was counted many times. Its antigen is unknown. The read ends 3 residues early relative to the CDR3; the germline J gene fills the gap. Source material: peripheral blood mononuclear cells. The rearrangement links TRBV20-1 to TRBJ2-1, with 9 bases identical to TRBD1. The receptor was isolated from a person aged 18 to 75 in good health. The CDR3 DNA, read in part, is TGCAGTGCTGAGACAGGGGGTCTTGAG. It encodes CSAETGGLE. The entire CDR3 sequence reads CSAETGGLEQFF.